The T cell receptor beta chain under discussion was sequenced for a study of blood T cell repertoires in COVID-19. Study-level information: Collection of acute and convalescent COVID-19 samples took place in the United States, Italy and Spain.

Sequenced by immunoSEQ multiplex PCR; TCRdb stores in-frame clones only, minus some. The sample lists 100,000 or so clones, approximately 89% seen once, with around 2.3% in the top ten. This CDR3 has 16 amino acids. V lost 3 bases and J lost 1; bases outside the gene matches: 6. Germline assignment: CDR1 LGHNA and CDR2 YSLEER. Sequencing was done on a sample of peripheral blood. The source is a human donor with active COVID-19. The donor label of this sample is uncertain. V gene TRBV4-3 combines with J gene TRBJ1-1; TRBD1 matches 9 bases. In DNA form, the CDR3 reads TGCGCCAGCAGCCAGGGACAGGGTGTAGGGAACACTGAAGCTTTCTTT. It specifies CASSQGQGVGNTEAFF.